One and the same sample provided the 22 T cell receptor beta chains below, sequenced in a study of chemoradiotherapy in HPV16-positive cancers. Produced via immunoSEQ multiplex PCR; TCRdb's table is partial and in-frame only. The table shows about 2,000 clones, with roughly 69% occurring only once. Sequences were derived from tumor tissue, sampled from a patient who underwent chemoradiotherapy. These receptors were obtained from a human donor with HPV-associated anogenital cancer.

The rearrangement joins TRBV6-9 to TRBJ2-1; 9 bases agree with TRBD2. The CDR3 consists of 13 residues. The V segment lost 7 bases and the J segment 7 bases; nucleotides outside the gene matches: 5. CDR1 and CDR2 (germline): MNHGY, SVAAGI. The CDR3 region is CASKGGRGNEQFF. In nucleotides, the CDR3 is TGTGCCAGCAAGGGCGGGAGGGGAAATGAGCAGTTCTTC.

V is TRBV21-1 and J is TRBJ2-3; the table's D gene call, TRBD1, was not cross checked with the DNA. TRBV21-1 is termed a pseudogene. The CDR3 is made up of 18 amino acids. The CDR3 here is CASIKSGGTGIGTDTQYF. As DNA, the CDR3 is TGTGCCAGCATTAAATCAGGGGGAACTGGGATCGGGACAGATACGCAGTATTTT.

This clone was seen only a few times. A junction boundary mismatches the germline segment, possibly from a read error. This chain connects TRBV7-9 to TRBJ1-2; D is ambiguous. Germline assignment: CDR1 SEHNR and CDR2 FQNEAQ (reference sequence). The CDR3 runs 15 residues. The CDR3 loop is CASSQDFGSNYGYTF. The CDR3 region has the DNA TGCGCCAGCAGCCAAGATTTTGGCAGTAACTATGGCTACACCTTC.

The CDR3 loop is CASWAGSAPNYGYTF. The DNA for the CDR3 is TGTGCCAGTTGGGCGGGAAGCGCCCCTAACTATGGCTACACCTTC. The chain is built from TRBV19 and TRBJ1-2; D call uncertain. Trimming cost V 8 bases and J 0 bases, with 16 bases left between them. The CDR3 contains 15 residues. Germline V lookup: CDR1 LNHDA, CDR2 SQIVND (reference sequence).

The CDR3 nucleotides are TGTGCCAGCAGCTTGGGAACAGCGAACACTGAAGCTTTCTTT. Translating gives CASSLGTANTEAFF. The chain links TRBV5-6 to TRBJ1-1; unclear D gene. The V end lost 0 bases, the J end lost 1 base, and 7 bases lay between the germline ends. CDR1 is SGHDT, CDR2 YYEEEE, per germline. This CDR3 has 14 residues.

V usage is TRBV18 and J usage is TRBJ2-3; D is perhaps TRBD2 (6 bases). This CDR3 spans 15 amino acids. Trimming stripped 0 bases from V and 4 bases from J, with 11 bases between. Germline V gene data show CDR1 as KGHSH and CDR2 as LQKENI. The CDR3, as DNA: TGTGCCAGCTCACCACCCAACGGGAGAGCAGATACGCAGTATTTT. Its protein is CASSPPNGRADTQYF.

The chain is built from TRBV7-2 and TRBJ2-5; D is perhaps TRBD2 (7 bases). The CDR3 spans 14 residues. V gave up 8 bases and J gave up 5 bases, with 18 bases separating them. Germline CDR1 and CDR2: SGHTA and FQGNSA. The CDR3 region has the DNA TGTGCCAGCGCATCGCGGGGGCGCCGTGAGACCCAGTACTTC. It is translated as CASASRGRRETQYF.

CDR3 loop: CASSFTATEAFF. In nucleotides, the CDR3 is TGTGCCAGCAGCTTTACAGCCACTGAAGCTTTCTTT. The rearrangement links TRBV11-3 to TRBJ1-1; D is unresolved. This CDR3 is built from 12 residues. V was clipped by 3 bases and J by 4 bases, with 6 bases between them. Germline values: CDR1 SGHNT, CDR2 YENEEA.

This sequence joins TRBV6-6 and TRBJ2-5; possible D gene TRBD1, 6 bases. V lost 9 bases to trimming and J lost 0 bases, with 11 bases between them. The CDR3 spans 13 residues. CDR1 MNHNY and CDR2 SVGAGI come from the germline V gene (reference sequence). The CDR3 protein is CASQRGYQETQYF. DNA for the CDR3: TGTGCCAGTCAAAGGGGGTACCAAGAGACCCAGTACTTC.

The V gene is TRBV13, the J gene TRBJ2-3; no firm D call. Germline CDR1 reads PRHDT; CDR2 reads FYEKMQ (reference sequence). V was pared by 0 bases and J by 1 base, with 8 bases between. This CDR3 comprises 15 residues. The CDR3 DNA is TGTGCCAGCAGCTTAGGGAGAGTCCGCACAGATACGCAGTATTTT. Translation gives CASSLGRVRTDTQYF.

The rearrangement joins TRBV7-2 to TRBJ1-6, with 8 nucleotides matching TRBD1. Germline loops: CDR1 SGHTA, CDR2 FQGNSA. The V segment lost 3 bases and the J segment 7 bases; nucleotides outside the gene matches: 5. The CDR3 is 15 residues long. The CDR3 region has the DNA TGTGCCAGCAGCTTTACCGGGACAGGAAATTCACCCCTCCACTTT. Protein sequence: CASSFTGTGNSPLHF.

This clone was observed a single time. This rearrangement joins TRBV29-1 to TRBJ1-2; 7 nucleotides align to TRBD1. Germline assignment: CDR1 SQVTM and CDR2 ANQGSEA. The CDR3 consists of 13 residues. The V gene end was trimmed by 6 bases and the J gene end by 7 bases; junction bases not matched to a gene: 11. CDR3 amino acids: CSVGTDPRGGYTF. The CDR3 nucleotides read TGCAGCGTGGGGACAGACCCCCGGGGTGGCTACACCTTC.

This clone was recorded once. The chain is built from TRBV10-3 and TRBJ2-1; no firm D call. Trimming took 7 bases from V and 9 from J, leaving 19 bases between them. The germline gives CDR1 ENHRY, CDR2 SYGVKD. The CDR3 loop spans 14 amino acids. The CDR3 nucleotides are TGTGCCATCACCCACCAACTAAGGGCACGTGAGCAGTTCTTC. Translated, it gives CAITHQLRAREQFF.

The chain joins TRBV19 to TRBJ1-1; 9 bases align to TRBD1. The V gene's germline CDR1 is LNHDA and CDR2 SQIVND (reference sequence). The CDR3 covers 15 residues. Germline trimming cut 3 bases from V and 10 bases from J; bases unmatched to any gene: 12. The CDR3 bases are TGTGCCAGTAGTATCGACACCGGGACAGGGAGTGGAGCTTTCTTT. Translated: CASSIDTGTGSGAFF.

This chain connects TRBV18 to TRBJ1-5; 10 bases line up with TRBD1. V trimming: 6 bases; J trimming: 11 bases; junction bases outside the gene matches: 1. Germline V lookup: CDR1 KGHSH, CDR2 LQKENI. The CDR3 contains 11 residues. This CDR3 reads CASSGTGAQHF. CDR3 sequence (DNA): TGTGCCAGCTCGGGGACAGGGGCCCAGCATTTT. Full variable domain (missing parts from reference TRBV18 and TRBJ1-5): NAGVMQNPRHLVRRRGQEARLRCSPMKGHSHVYWYRQLPEEGLKFMVYLQKENIIDESGMPKERFSAEFPKEGPSILRIQQVVRGDSAAYFCASSGTGAQHFGDGTRLSIL.

The sample holds a few counts of this clone. This rearrangement joins TRBV5-4 to TRBJ2-7; D not certain. The V end lost 4 bases, the J end lost 6 bases, and 11 bases lay between the germline ends. The germline gives CDR1 SGHNT, CDR2 YYREEE (reference sequence). The CDR3 totals 12 residues. This CDR3 is CASSKDRVEQYF. The CDR3, as DNA: TGTGCCAGCAGCAAGGACCGGGTCGAGCAGTACTTC. The entire variable domain, with the rest obtained from reference TRBV5-4 and TRBJ2-7, is as follows: ETGVTQSPTHLIKTRGQQVTLRCSSQSGHNTVSWYQQALGQGPQFIFQYYREEENGRGNFPPRFSGLQFPNYSSELNVNALELDDSALYLCASSKDRVEQYFGPGTRLTVT.

The chain carries TRBV5-1 and TRBJ1-2, with D perhaps matching TRBD1 (6 bases). The CDR3 is 16 amino acids. Between the trimmed V and J ends, which lost 5 bases and 1 base, there was a span of 18 bases. Germline CDR1 SGHRS, CDR2 YFSETQ. CDR3 sequence: CASRNPTGGNNYGYTF. CDR3 in DNA: TGCGCCAGCAGGAATCCGACAGGAGGGAATAACTATGGCTACACCTTC.

J is TRBJ2-2 and V is TRBV7-8, with 11 bases that match TRBD2. The CDR3 consists of 18 residues. Per germline, CDR1 SGHVS and CDR2 FQNEAQ. Trimming removed 5 bases from V and 5 bases from J; junction bases left unmatched: 13. CDR3 DNA sequence: TGTGCCAGCAGCCCCTTAATACTAGCGGGAGTTAAAACCGGGGAGCTGTTTTTT. This encodes CASSPLILAGVKTGELFF.

The table lists this clone with a few counts. The chain combines TRBV5-8 with TRBJ1-2; D is perhaps TRBD1 (6 bases). V gave up 4 bases and J gave up 6 bases, with 16 bases separating them. This CDR3 comprises 14 residues. Germline lookup yields CDR1 SGHTS and CDR2 YDEGEE. The CDR3 here is CASSQDHRADGYTF. The CDR3 coding sequence is TGTGCCAGCAGCCAAGATCACAGGGCGGATGGCTACACCTTC.

The chain uses TRBV12-5 and TRBJ2-1, with TRBD2 matching over 13 bases. CDR3 length equals 22 residues. V dropped 2 bases and J dropped 6; count of bases not matched to a gene: 22. CDR1 LGHNT and CDR2 FRNRAP come from the germline V gene. The CDR3 coding sequence is TGTGCTAGTGGTTTGCCCACCCCGGGACTAGCGGGAAGGGGCCCCGGGGCCAATGAGCAGTTCTTC. Its translation is CASGLPTPGLAGRGPGANEQFF.

The genes are TRBV4-1 and TRBJ2-7; D gene unclear. Germline V gene lookup returns CDR1 MGHRA and CDR2 YSYEKL. This CDR3 region has 14 residues. V was cut by 5 bases and J by 3 bases, with 14 bases left in between. The CDR3 bases are TGCGCCAGCAGCGTCCAAATCGGCGACTACGAGCAGTACTTC. Protein: CASSVQIGDYEQYF.

This chain uses TRBV6-5 with TRBJ2-3, with TRBD2 identical over 8 bases. V shed 0 bases, J shed 7 bases, and the junction held 9 bases outside the gene matches. The germline V gene encodes CDR1 MNHEY and CDR2 SVGAGI. The CDR3 is made up of 16 amino acids. DNA for the CDR3: TGTGCCAGCAGTTACTCGGGAGGAGCGGGAGCTTATACGCAGTATTTT. It encodes CASSYSGGAGAYTQYF.